This record looks at one T cell receptor beta chain sequence and its context. What it recognizes is unknown. The study ran its PCR with 60 Vbeta and 13 Jbeta primers. Repertoires were generated with immunoSEQ multiplex PCR, while TCRdb's copy carries only in-frame clones and drops some. This sample has 55,000 to 85,000 clones; over 60% occur once, and the top ten carry around 2.7%. CDR3 length equals 14 residues. V lost 4 bases to trimming and J lost 2 bases, with 12 bases between them. CDR1 and CDR2 (germline): SGHNT, YYREEE (reference sequence). This sample was included in a study of cytomegalovirus exposure and HLA in healthy donors. Whole-study results and caveats: Associated with cytomegalovirus, according to the listing, were some 180 TCR beta chains. As a later analysis revealed, the rate of TCR association differed by HLA locus, with DRB1 most and HLA-C fewest. A previous analysis found most TCR beta V segments productive roughly 87% or roughly 30% of the time. A later analysis appeared to link common viral pathogens to several of the most significant clusters.

The rearrangement links TRBV5-4 to TRBJ1-2; D remains unclear. Sequencing input: PBMCs. This receptor was identified in a woman aged 50 to 60 in good health and CMV-seronegative. CDR3 residues: CASSPRRGNYGYTF. DNA of the CDR3: TGTGCCAGCAGCCCTCGTCGGGGAAACTATGGCTACACCTTC.